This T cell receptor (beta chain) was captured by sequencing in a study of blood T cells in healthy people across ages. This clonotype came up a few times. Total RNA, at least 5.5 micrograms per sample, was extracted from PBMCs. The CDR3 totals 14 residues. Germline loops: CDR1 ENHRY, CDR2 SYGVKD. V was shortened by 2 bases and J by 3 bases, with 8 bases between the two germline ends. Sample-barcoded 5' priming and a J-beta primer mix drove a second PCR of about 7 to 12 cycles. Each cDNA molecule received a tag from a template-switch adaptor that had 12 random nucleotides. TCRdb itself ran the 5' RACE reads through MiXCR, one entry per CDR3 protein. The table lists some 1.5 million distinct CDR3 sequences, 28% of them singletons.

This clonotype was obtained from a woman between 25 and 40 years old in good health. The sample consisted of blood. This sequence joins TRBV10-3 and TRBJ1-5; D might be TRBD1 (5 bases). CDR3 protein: CAISEPGPNQPQHF. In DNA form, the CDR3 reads TGTGCCATCAGTGAGCCGGGACCCAATCAGCCCCAGCATTTT.